Detailed here is one T cell receptor beta chain. A single record per CDR3 protein comes from TCRdb applying MiXCR to the 5' RACE reads. The repertoire holds over 25,000 distinct CDR3 sequences, with 26% as singletons. Trimming pared 5 bases from V and 4 bases from J, leaving 10 bases between. Germline V gene data show CDR1 as SGHTA and CDR2 as FQGTGA. This CDR3 comprises 13 residues. This receptor was taken from a female donor with breast cancer. The rearrangement joins TRBV7-3 to TRBJ2-3; the D gene is possibly TRBD1 (5 bases). Sequencing input: naive CD4+ T cells sorted from a lymph node. The subset was: naive CD4+ T cells, CD4+CD45RA+CD25-. The CDR3 DNA reads as TGTGCCAGCAGCCCCGCAGGGTCAGATACGCAGTATTTT. Translated: CASSPAGSDTQYF.